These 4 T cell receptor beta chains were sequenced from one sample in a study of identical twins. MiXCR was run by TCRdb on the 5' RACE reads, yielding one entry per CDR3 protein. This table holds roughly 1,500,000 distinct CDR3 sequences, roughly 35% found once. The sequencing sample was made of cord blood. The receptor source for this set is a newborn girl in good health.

This CDR3 is CASSQVRTNTGELFF. The DNA for the CDR3 is TGTGCCAGCAGCCAAGTCAGGACGAACACCGGGGAGCTGTTTTTT. The chain uses TRBV4-2 and TRBJ2-2; no firm D call. Trimming removed 1 base from V and 0 bases from J, with 6 bases in between. Germline CDR1 and CDR2: LGHNA and YNFKEQ. The CDR3 runs to 15 residues.

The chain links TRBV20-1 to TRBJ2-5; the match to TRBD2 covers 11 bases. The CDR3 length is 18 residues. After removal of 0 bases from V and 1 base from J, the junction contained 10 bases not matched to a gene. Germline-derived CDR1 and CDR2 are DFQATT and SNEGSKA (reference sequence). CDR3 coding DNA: TGCAGTGCTAGAGATTCCCTTTTTAGCGGGGGGGTCCAAGAGACCCAGTACTTC. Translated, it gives CSARDSLFSGGVQETQYF.

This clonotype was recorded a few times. The CDR3 loop is CASSVGPVYEQYF. The CDR3 nucleotides read TGTGCCAGCAGCGTAGGCCCGGTCTACGAGCAGTACTTC. V gene TRBV9 combines with J gene TRBJ2-7; D uncertain. This CDR3 region has 13 residues. Germline-derived CDR1 and CDR2 are SGDLS and YYNGEE. V lost 0 bases and J 3 bases, leaving 7 bases between the germline ends. The whole variable domain, filled in from reference TRBV9 and TRBJ2-7, reads DSGVTQTPKHLITATGQRVTLRCSPRSGDLSVYWYQQSLDQGLQFLIQYYNGEERAKGNILERFSAQQFPDLHSELNLSSLELGDSALYFCASSVGPVYEQYFGPGTRLTVT.

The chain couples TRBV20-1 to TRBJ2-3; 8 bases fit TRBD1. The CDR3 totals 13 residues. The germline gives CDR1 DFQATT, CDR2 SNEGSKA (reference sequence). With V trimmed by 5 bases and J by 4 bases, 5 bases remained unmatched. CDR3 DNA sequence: TGCAGTGCTTGGACAGGGCGTGCAGATACGCAGTATTTT. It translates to CSAWTGRADTQYF.